This TCR beta chain was recorded in a study of T-cell reconstitution after alpha-beta-depleted transplantation in children. Whole-study findings and limits: Recipient T cells and thymic progenitors that survived gave rise to the high TCRbeta diversity observed at day 60 in some patients. Counts and diversity of T cells one year after transplant came mostly from newly produced T cells.

A note on this clonotype: Its cognate antigen is unknown.

TCRbeta library construction was performed incorporating unique molecular identifiers. TCRdb re-analysed the PCR reads in MiXCR, keeping a single row per CDR3 protein. The sample has nearly 350,000 distinct CDR3 sequences, roughly 15% seen once; the top ten hold approximately 38%. Germline trimming cut 1 base from V and 3 bases from J; bases unmatched to any gene: 5. Germline assignment: CDR1 SGHVS and CDR2 FNYEAQ. The CDR3 spans 16 residues. The starting material was PBMCs, mostly from graft donor cells, obtained 360 days after TCRalphabeta/CD19-depleted stem cell transplant. This chain connects TRBV7-6 to TRBJ2-7; 11 positions match TRBD2. The sequence derives from a male patient between 2 and 10 years old who had a stem cell transplant for acute lymphoblastic leukemia, so the T cells may come from the graft donor. CDR3 coding DNA: TGTGCCAGCAGCTTAGATGTGGGGACTAGCGGCTACGAGCAGTACTTC. Translated: CASSLDVGTSGYEQYF.